This T cell receptor beta chain was captured in a study of siplizumab effects on memory and regulatory T cells. Worth noting for this clone: Its specificity is unknown.

The table came from immunoSEQ multiplex PCR; TCRdb's copy has only in-frame clones and leaves some out. The sample lists some 52,000 clones, roughly 97% occurring once. General observations from the study: There appeared to be greater diversity in naive T cells than in memory cells, and naive T cells seemed major contributors to the alloresponse. The study found that mappable alloreactive CD4+ clones averaged around 69% Treg-derived with siplizumab and 25% to 30% in controls.

CDR3 length: 16 amino acids. The V and J ends lost 3 bases and 1 base, in that order; junction bases with no gene match: 3. Germline values: CDR1 SGHRS, CDR2 YFSETQ. The source of this sequence is a human donor in good health. The sample consisted of naive CD4+ T cells sorted from blood. The rearrangement links TRBV5-1 to TRBJ2-1; 11 positions match TRBD2. The DNA for the CDR3 is TGCGCCAGCAGCTGGGGACTAGCGGTGTCCTACAATGAGCAGTTCTTC. This codes for CASSWGLAVSYNEQFF.